One sample yielded the 25 T cell receptor beta chains listed below, sequenced in a study of CD8 T cells in ankylosing spondylitis. Each CDR3 protein gets one entry after TCRdb re-called the 5' RACE reads with MiXCR. The sample carries about 100,000 distinct CDR3 sequences, 24% recorded once. The specimen was synovial fluid, either unsorted or a sorted T cell fraction (not recorded which). These receptors all stem from a male donor with ankylosing spondylitis.

The chain combines TRBV7-9 with TRBJ2-7; 11 nucleotides agree with TRBD2. This CDR3 region has 15 residues. CDR1 and CDR2 from the germline V gene are SEHNR and FQNEAQ (reference sequence). The junction had 6 bases not matched to a gene; V was cut back by 5 bases and J by 3 bases. The CDR3 sequence: CASSLAGTSGYEQYF. For the CDR3, the DNA is TGTGCCAGCAGCCTTGCGGGGACTAGCGGCTACGAGCAGTACTTC.

The chain combines TRBV7-2 with TRBJ2-7; a possible D gene is TRBD1 (5 bases). Trimming removed 3 bases at V and 3 bases at J, with 12 bases between. Germline values: CDR1 SGHTA, CDR2 FQGNSA. The CDR3 extends over 14 amino acids. The CDR3: CASSLYRRNYEQYF. In DNA, the CDR3 is TGTGCCAGCAGCTTGTACAGGCGAAACTACGAGCAGTACTTC. The whole variable domain, filled in from reference TRBV7-2 and TRBJ2-7, reads GAGVSQSPSNKVTEKGKDVELRCDPISGHTALYWYRQSLGQGLEFLIYFQGNSAPDKSGLPSDRFSAERTGGSVSTLTIQRTQQEDSAVYLCASSLYRRNYEQYFGPGTRLTVT.

The chain links TRBV19 to TRBJ2-1, with D possibly matching TRBD2 (5 bases). The CDR3 length is 15 residues. V dropped 6 bases and J dropped 0 bases, with 12 bases sitting between them. The germline gives CDR1 LNHDA, CDR2 SQIVND (reference sequence). The CDR3 nucleotides are TGTGCCAGTAGCCAAGTACTAGGCTCCTACAATGAGCAGTTCTTC. This codes for CASSQVLGSYNEQFF.

This clonotype was seen ten or more times. The chain carries TRBV12-3 or TRBV12-4 and TRBJ1-2; D gene uncertain. The V end was cut by 5 bases, the J end by 5 bases, with 12 bases between. This CDR3 is 13 amino acids long. The CDR3 protein is CASSPGLGYGYTF. The CDR3 bases are TGTGCCAGCAGTCCCGGCTTAGGATATGGCTACACCTTC.

The V call is TRBV6-1, the J call TRBJ2-2; D perhaps matches TRBD1 (5 bases). The germline V gene encodes CDR1 MNHNS and CDR2 SASEGT. This CDR3 spans 13 amino acids. Trimming cost V 6 bases and J 7 bases, with 12 bases left between them. The CDR3 protein is CASRADSYGELFF. The CDR3 bases are TGTGCCAGCAGGGCCGACAGTTACGGGGAGCTGTTTTTT.

The CDR3, as DNA: TGCAGCGTTGAAGGTATACAGGGGGGCTACGAGCAGTACTTC. This gives the protein CSVEGIQGGYEQYF. V is TRBV29-1 and J is TRBJ2-7; 8 nucleotides line up with TRBD1. Germline loops: CDR1 SQVTM, CDR2 ANQGSEA. Germline trimming cut 1 base from V and 3 bases from J; bases unmatched to any gene: 5. CDR3 size: 14 residues.

This rearrangement joins TRBV11-1 to TRBJ2-5, with D perhaps being TRBD1 or TRBD2 (5 bases each). Germline V gene sequence: CDR1 SGHAT, CDR2 FQDESV (reference sequence). V was shortened by 5 bases and J by 0 bases, with 10 bases between the two germline ends. This CDR3 is 14 amino acids long. The DNA for the CDR3 is TGTGCCAGCAGCCGCCGGGACGACCAAGAGACCCAGTACTTC. Protein product: CASSRRDDQETQYF.

The chain has TRBV29-1 and TRBJ2-7; D might be TRBD1 (5 bases). The CDR3 loop spans 15 amino acids. CDR1 and CDR2 from the germline V gene are SQVTM and ANQGSEA. V was trimmed by 4 bases and J by 0 bases, leaving 16 bases between them. The CDR3 is CSVVDRTESSYEQYF. CDR3 in DNA: TGCAGCGTTGTTGACAGAACTGAAAGCTCCTACGAGCAGTACTTC.

This chain joins TRBV29-1 and TRBJ1-2, with D perhaps TRBD1 (5 bases). The V gene's germline CDR1 is SQVTM and CDR2 ANQGSEA. V lost 6 bases and J 3 bases, leaving 14 bases between the germline ends. The CDR3 is made up of 13 amino acids. The CDR3 region has the DNA TGCAGCGTGGGGGGAGGGGACGACTATGGCTACACCTTC. As protein: CSVGGGDDYGYTF.

This clonotype was detected only a few times. The chain joins TRBV11-2 to TRBJ1-1, with TRBD1 identical over 7 bases. Germline V gene sequence: CDR1 SGHAT, CDR2 FQNNGV. The CDR3 runs to 14 residues. J gave up 4 bases and V 6 bases, and 8 bases lay outside the gene matches. CDR3 in amino acids: CASSPDREGTEAFF. For the CDR3, the DNA is TGTGCCAGCAGTCCCGACAGGGAGGGCACTGAAGCTTTCTTT.

The chain joins TRBV28 to TRBJ2-6; D remains ambiguous. The CDR3 contains 16 residues. The V gene's germline CDR1 is MDHEN and CDR2 SYDVKM. Trimming shortened V by 2 bases and J by 0 bases, and 8 bases separated the two germline ends. CDR3 loop: CASSLVSPSGANVLTF. The CDR3 region has the DNA TGTGCCAGCAGTTTAGTCTCTCCCTCTGGGGCCAACGTCCTGACTTTC. Full variable domain (missing parts from reference TRBV28 and TRBJ2-6): DVKVTQSSRYLVKRTGEKVFLECVQDMDHENMFWYRQDPGLGLRLIYFSYDVKMKEKGDIPEGYSVSREKKERFSLILESASTNQTSMYLCASSLVSPSGANVLTFGAGSRLTVL.

This clonotype was counted only a few times. The J gene is TRBJ1-6, the V gene TRBV5-1; 7 bases match TRBD1. The CDR3 spans 13 residues. The V and J ends lost 2 bases and 10 bases, in that order; junction bases with no gene match: 3. From germline, CDR1 is SGHRS and CDR2 YFSETQ. CDR3 nucleotides: TGCGCCAGCAGCTTAACAGGGGACTCACCCCTCCACTTT. It encodes CASSLTGDSPLHF.

This clonotype was counted a few times. This chain connects TRBV21-1 to TRBJ2-1. TRBV21-1 has pseudogene status. The CDR3 runs to 18 residues. The CDR3 is CASSNWVGFFSSSNEQFF. The CDR3 DNA reads as TGTGCCAGCAGCAATTGGGTTGGTTTCTTCAGTTCGAGCAATGAGCAGTTCTTC.

The chain carries TRBV11-2 and TRBJ1-2; D gene unclear. Looked up from germline, CDR1 is SGHAT and CDR2 is FQNNGV. The CDR3 contains 11 residues. The V gene lost 5 bases and the J gene lost 7 bases, with 8 bases spanning the gap. CDR3: CASSPVIGYTF. The DNA for the CDR3 is TGTGCCAGCAGCCCCGTTATTGGCTACACCTTC. Combining the CDR3 with reference TRBV11-2 and TRBJ1-2 gives the whole variable domain EAGVAQSPRYKIIEKRQSVAFWCNPISGHATLYWYQQILGQGPKLLIQFQNNGVVDDSQLPKDRFSAERLKGVDSTLKIQPAKLEDSAVYLCASSPVIGYTFGSGTRLTVV.

The chain employs TRBV5-1 and TRBJ2-5; the match to TRBD2 covers 8 bases. The CDR3 runs to 15 residues. Trimming removed 0 bases from V and 4 bases from J; junction bases left unmatched: 5. Germline V lookup: CDR1 SGHRS, CDR2 YFSETQ. The CDR3 protein is CASSLVPGGAETQYF. The DNA of the CDR3 is TGCGCCAGCAGCTTGGTACCGGGAGGGGCAGAGACCCAGTACTTC.

V usage is TRBV7-9 and J usage is TRBJ1-1; D unclear. V was cut by 4 bases and J by 2 bases, with 11 bases left in between. There are 14 residues in the CDR3. The germline gives CDR1 SEHNR, CDR2 FQNEAQ (reference sequence). The CDR3 nucleotides read TGTGCCAGCAGCTCGGCGATGTTTAACACTGAAGCTTTCTTT. Protein sequence: CASSSAMFNTEAFF.

The chain has TRBV19 and TRBJ1-5; 7 bases line up with TRBD1. The CDR3 totals 15 residues. Germline V gives CDR1 LNHDA, CDR2 SQIVND (reference sequence). The J segment lost 2 bases and the V segment lost 10 bases, leaving 11 bases of the junction unmatched. CDR3 in amino acids: CATREHTGGNQPQHF. The CDR3 DNA sequence: TGTGCCACCAGAGAACACACAGGGGGCAATCAGCCCCAGCATTTT.

The V call is TRBV28, the J call TRBJ2-7; TRBD1 agrees at 8 bases. After removal of 6 bases from V and 9 bases from J, the junction contained 13 bases not matched to a gene. Germline V gene lookup returns CDR1 MDHEN and CDR2 SYDVKM. This CDR3 is 14 amino acids long. CDR3 residues: CASRMTGTGGVQYF. As DNA, the CDR3 is TGTGCCAGCAGGATGACCGGGACAGGTGGGGTGCAGTACTTC.

This clonotype has only a few counts. The chain uses TRBV2 and TRBJ2-2; 9 bases are shared with TRBD2. The V gene end was trimmed by 5 bases and the J gene end by 6 bases; junction bases not matched to a gene: 10. Germline V gene lookup returns CDR1 SNHLY and CDR2 FYNNEI. This CDR3 is built from 16 residues. The CDR3 is CASSPLAGEAPGELFF. The CDR3 coding sequence is TGTGCCAGCAGTCCCTTAGCGGGAGAAGCACCCGGGGAGCTGTTTTTT.

This sequence joins TRBV20-1 and TRBJ2-7, with D maybe TRBD2 (6 bases). V lost 1 base and J 2 bases, leaving 15 bases between the germline ends. The CDR3 runs to 15 residues. CDR1 is DFQATT and CDR2 is SNEGSKA in the germline V gene (reference sequence). The CDR3 protein is CSARAPAGQAYEQYF. The CDR3 DNA follows: TGCAGTGCTAGAGCCCCAGCGGGCCAAGCCTACGAGCAGTACTTC.

This clonotype turned up a few times. This chain joins TRBV7-9 and TRBJ1-1; unclear D gene. The CDR3 is made up of 14 amino acids. Germline V gene data show CDR1 as SEHNR and CDR2 as FQNEAQ (reference sequence). The V and J ends lost 0 bases and 8 bases respectively, with 13 bases between them. CDR3 loop: CASSLAVRGTEAFF. The CDR3 coding sequence is TGTGCCAGCAGCTTAGCCGTTAGAGGAACCGAAGCTTTCTTT.

The table lists this clonotype with many counts. This rearrangement joins TRBV29-1 to TRBJ2-7, with TRBD1 matching over 9 bases. V lost 7 bases and J lost 3; bases outside the gene matches: 7. Germline loops: CDR1 SQVTM, CDR2 ANQGSEA. The CDR3 spans 13 residues. The CDR3 sequence is CSANRDRDYEQYF. The CDR3 DNA reads TGCAGCGCAAACCGGGACAGGGACTACGAGCAGTACTTC.

The chain recombines TRBV29-1 with TRBJ2-4; 10 bases are shared with TRBD2. V was clipped by 5 bases and J by 1 base; unmatched bases: 2. CDR3 size: 14 residues. Germline lookup yields CDR1 SQVTM and CDR2 ANQGSEA. The CDR3 DNA follows: TGCAGCGTTCTAGCGGGAGTTGCCAAAAACATTCAGTACTTC. Translated, it gives CSVLAGVAKNIQYF.

The chain couples TRBV2 to TRBJ2-7; D is perhaps TRBD1 (6 bases). Trimming cost V 2 bases and J 4 bases, with 9 bases left between them. The CDR3 runs 13 residues. Germline CDR1 SNHLY, CDR2 FYNNEI. The CDR3 reads CASSEKRGYEQYV. CDR3 DNA: TGTGCCAGCAGTGAAAAGAGGGGGTACGAGCAGTACGTC.

This clonotype was found a few times. The genes are TRBV4-2 and TRBJ1-3; D is undetermined. The CDR3 contains 15 residues. The germline gives CDR1 LGHNA, CDR2 YNFKEQ. Trimming cost V 4 bases and J 0 bases, with 10 bases left between them. CDR3 residues: CASSLEQSSGNTIYF. CDR3 DNA: TGTGCCAGCAGCCTTGAACAGAGCTCTGGAAACACCATATATTTT.